This TCR beta chain was sequenced in a study of OX40 agonist ivuxolimab in advanced cancers. The study's findings and limits: Dose levels from 0.1 to 3.0 mg/kg saw CD4+ and CD8+ blood T cells expand clonally by week 6. Low normalized T-cell clonal expansion also characterized some of the nonresponders.

The method was immunoSEQ multiplex PCR; TCRdb's version includes in-frame clones alone and lacks a portion of them. The table records roughly 90,000 clones, 87% of them present only once. Turning to this clone: The antigen is not known.

The TCR sequence derives from an adult with an advanced solid tumor such as melanoma, head and neck, liver or kidney cancer. The input for sequencing was CD4+ or CD8+ T cells sorted from blood, taken in a trial of the OX40 agonist ivuxolimab.

The CDR3 spells CASSLAGTSRETQYF. Here the CDR3 DNA reads TGCGCCAGCAGCTTGGCCGGGACTAGTAGGGAGACCCAGTACTTC. The gene calls are TRBV5-1 and TRBJ2-5; 8 bases agree with TRBD2. The junction had 6 bases not matched to a gene; V was cut back by 0 bases and J by 5 bases. The germline V gene has CDR1 SGHRS and CDR2 YFSETQ. The CDR3 sequence is 15 residues long.